This T cell receptor beta chain was retrieved from a study of blood T cell repertoires in COVID-19. Study as a whole: Spain, Italy and the United States supplied samples that represented acute and convalescent COVID-19. PBMCs, B-cell-depleted T cells, or T cells provided the cDNA or gDNA that made up the material.

CDR1 and CDR2 from the germline V gene are MNHEY and SMNVEV (reference sequence). Trimming removed 3 bases from V and 2 bases from J, with 10 bases in between. The CDR3 is 14 residues long. Using immunoSEQ multiplex PCR, the repertoire was profiled, and TCRdb retains in-frame clones only, with some absent. The sample holds under 75,000 clones, more than 70% seen once. Sequencing was done on a sample of peripheral blood. The clonotype was recovered from a man aged 60-69 years with COVID-19, enrolled during active disease. The genes are TRBV27 and TRBJ1-1; D not certain. The CDR3 region has the DNA TGTGCCAGCAGTTTTCGCGCGACAAACACTGAAGCTTTCTTT. Residues: CASSFRATNTEAFF.